These 9 T cell receptor beta chains originate from one sample sequenced in a study of T cells after yellow fever vaccination (dated by TCRdb to the late 2010s). Library prep was done by 5' RACE. This sample was sequenced with an Illumina NovaSeq 6000. The public reads were reprocessed in TCRdb via fastp at Q25 and MiXCR, keeping in-frame beta chains. Each record represents a unique CDR3 protein, reported with the most common genes and DNA among its rows. The table for this sample lists about 220,000 distinct CDR3 sequences; roughly 3.3% of them were counted only once. In total, the top ten clones hold about 3.3% of the sample. The intended sense of this specimen's treatment or condition label: live attenuated yellow fever vaccine strain. The source was CD4+ T cells sorted from PBMCs, collected 10 days after the yellow fever booster vaccination. The receptors originated from a man younger than 35 who received the YFV17D yellow fever vaccine.

This clonotype occurred many times. The chain recombines TRBV7-2 with TRBJ2-5; no clear D gene. Germline loops: CDR1 SGHTA, CDR2 FQGNSA. The CDR3 runs to 13 residues. V lost 3 bases and J 5 bases, leaving 10 bases between the germline ends. The CDR3 DNA sequence: TGTGCCAGCAGCTTGAACTTCCCGGAGACCCAGTACTTC. Residues: CASSLNFPETQYF.

The rearrangement joins TRBV5-1 to TRBJ1-4; D remains unclear. This CDR3 has 12 amino acids. Per germline, CDR1 SGHRS and CDR2 YFSETQ. V was pared by 4 bases and J by 4 bases, with 5 bases between. The CDR3 reads CASSRINEKLFF. The CDR3 nucleotides read TGCGCCAGCAGCCGGATTAATGAAAAACTGTTTTTT.

This clonotype occurred many times. The rearrangement uses TRBV7-2 and TRBJ2-5; D remains unclear. Germline CDR1 and CDR2: SGHTA and FQGNSA. This CDR3 contains 14 residues. The ends were cut back, 4 bases at V and 5 bases at J, with 14 bases in the middle. The CDR3 spells CASSSAIRVETQYF. The CDR3 nucleotides read TGTGCCAGCAGCTCCGCAATACGGGTGGAGACCCAGTACTTC.

This clonotype was recorded a few times. The chain couples TRBV28 to TRBJ2-5; the match to TRBD2 covers 7 bases. This CDR3 contains 13 residues. Germline V gene sequence: CDR1 MDHEN, CDR2 SYDVKM. Trimming took 5 bases from V and 6 from J; bases not matched to a gene: 6. The CDR3, as DNA: TGTGCCAGCAGTGAGGGGAGGGAAAAGACCCAGTACTTC. This translates into CASSEGREKTQYF.

V gene TRBV7-3 combines with J gene TRBJ2-2; D is ambiguous. Per the germline V gene, CDR1 is SGHTA and CDR2 is FQGTGA. Trimming took 5 bases from V and 7 from J, leaving 11 bases between them. The CDR3 is made up of 13 amino acids. CDR3 protein: CASSPHMYGELFF. The CDR3 DNA is TGTGCCAGCAGCCCTCATATGTACGGGGAGCTGTTTTTT.

This chain links TRBV2 with TRBJ2-3, with D uncertain. CDR3 length: 14 amino acids. Trimming shortened V by 5 bases and J by 1 base, and 10 bases separated the two germline ends. Per the germline V gene, CDR1 is SNHLY and CDR2 is FYNNEI. The CDR3 bases are TGTGCCAGCAGTTCGACACTCCGCACAGATACGCAGTATTTT. Its protein product is CASSSTLRTDTQYF.

Many counts were recorded for this clonotype. The J gene is TRBJ2-3, the V gene TRBV20-1, with TRBD2 matching 8 bases. The germline V gene has CDR1 DFQATT and CDR2 SNEGSKA (reference sequence). The CDR3 spans 15 residues. The CDR3 spells CSLLRGGMGTDTQYF. The CDR3 bases are TGCAGCCTCCTCCGGGGGGGTATGGGCACAGATACGCAGTATTTT.

This clonotype was counted between two and nine times. The chain joins TRBV5-1 to TRBJ2-1; TRBD2 agrees at 8 bases. V was clipped by 0 bases and J by 3 bases; unmatched bases: 2. This CDR3 contains 15 residues. The germline gives CDR1 SGHRS, CDR2 YFSETQ. CDR3 region: CASSLGGGYYNEQFF. Here the CDR3 DNA reads TGCGCCAGCAGCTTGGGCGGGGGGTACTACAATGAGCAGTTCTTC.

This clonotype was detected only a few times. The CDR3 loop is CASSPYGQGATGEQFF. The CDR3 nucleotides are TGCGCCAGCAGCCCATACGGACAGGGGGCAACAGGTGAGCAGTTCTTC. This chain links TRBV5-1 with TRBJ2-1; 11 bases agree with TRBD1. This CDR3 has 16 amino acids. Germline V CDR1 and CDR2: SGHRS, YFSETQ. V lost 4 bases and J lost 9; bases outside the gene matches: 12.